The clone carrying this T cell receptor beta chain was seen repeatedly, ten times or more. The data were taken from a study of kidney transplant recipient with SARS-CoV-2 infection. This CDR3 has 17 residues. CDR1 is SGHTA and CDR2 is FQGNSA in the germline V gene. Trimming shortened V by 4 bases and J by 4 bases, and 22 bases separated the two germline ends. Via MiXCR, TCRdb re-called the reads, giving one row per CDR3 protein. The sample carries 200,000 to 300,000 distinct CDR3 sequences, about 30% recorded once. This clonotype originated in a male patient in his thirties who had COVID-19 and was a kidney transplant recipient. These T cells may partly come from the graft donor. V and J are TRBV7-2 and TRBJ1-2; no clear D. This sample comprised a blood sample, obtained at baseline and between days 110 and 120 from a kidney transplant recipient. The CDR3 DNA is TGTGCCAGCAGCTGGTGTACCAGAGACGGAAAGACCTATGGCTACACCTTC. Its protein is CASSWCTRDGKTYGYTF.